The T cell receptor beta chain under discussion was sequenced for a study of T cells after yellow fever vaccination. This clonotype was recorded many times. Trimming took 3 bases from V and 0 from J, leaving 6 bases between them. CDR1 and CDR2 (germline): SEHNR, FQNEAQ (reference sequence). The CDR3 is 13 residues long. TCRdb re-analysed the 5' RACE reads in MiXCR, keeping a single row per CDR3 protein. The sample lists some 320,000 distinct CDR3 sequences, about 4.5% occurring once. This chain connects TRBV7-9 to TRBJ2-7; no firm D call. This sample comprised PBMCs, obtained 15 days after the yellow fever booster vaccination. This TCR was recovered from a man between 18 and 35 years old who received the YFV17D yellow fever vaccine. CDR3 amino acids: CASSFKGSYEQYF. In DNA, the CDR3 is TGTGCCAGCAGCTTTAAGGGCTCCTACGAGCAGTACTTC.